Detailed here is one TCR beta chain. Germline-derived CDR1 and CDR2 are MGHRA and YSYEKL. This CDR3 spans 17 amino acids. The J segment lost 1 base and the V segment lost 4 bases, leaving 9 bases of the junction unmatched. Produced via immunoSEQ multiplex PCR; TCRdb's table is partial and in-frame only. The table records approximately 6,600 clones, more than 80% of them present only once. This specimen comes from a study of immune evolution from preneoplasia to lung adenocarcinoma. Patient tissue came from resections in Japan or China, 2014–2017. The material sequenced was FFPE invasive lung adenocarcinoma tissue. The TCR sequence derives from a person aged 50-75 years with lung adenocarcinoma. The chain couples TRBV4-1 to TRBJ2-2, with 7 bases that match TRBD2. CDR3 residues: CASSPLGGGKNTGELFF. In nucleotides, the CDR3 is TGCGCCAGCAGCCCGCTTGGGGGGGGTAAGAACACCGGGGAGCTGTTTTTT.